This T cell receptor beta chain was captured in a study of T-cell memory formation after mild COVID-19. Study-level results: Whether second-wave clones peaking at day 37 were SARS-CoV-2 specific went unconfirmed.

One entry per CDR3 protein, called by TCRdb with MiXCR from the 5' RACE reads. The table lists 550,000 to 700,000 distinct CDR3 sequences, around a sixth of them singletons. This clonotype was detected a few times. Its antigen is undetermined. The material sequenced was PBMCs or a T cell subset sorted from them (not recorded which). The TCR sequence derives from an adult woman who had mild COVID-19 (a few samples of this study predate the infection). Cell type and time point are not known.

The CDR3 here is CASSYYRGGLAGNEQFF. Written as DNA, the CDR3 is TGTGCCAGCAGTTACTACCGGGGAGGTCTAGCGGGGAATGAGCAGTTCTTC. The V call is TRBV6-6, the J call TRBJ2-1; TRBD2 aligns across 9 bases. This CDR3 has 17 amino acids. Trimming took 1 base from V and 7 from J; bases not matched to a gene: 11. Looked up from germline, CDR1 is MNHNY and CDR2 is SVGAGI (reference sequence).